This section outlines one T cell receptor (beta chain) sequence together with its context. Its cognate antigen has yet to be identified. Per-base quality was not reported, and no clone a single base away is much larger than it. Donors were patients with melanoma. The record originates from a study of CD4+ T cells in melanoma (dated by TCRdb to between 2021 and 2024). Regarding the study in general: The study investigated neoantigen-specific CD4+ T cells in human melanoma. The paper's findings and limits, for the study overall: Neoantigen-specific CD4+ T cells in melanoma were reported to show diverse differentiation states. Neoantigen-specific CD4+ T cells were reported to be correlated with the function of CD8+ T cells, macrophages and B cells.

The method behind the library was the immunoSEQ multiplex PCR assay. TCRdb carries this immuneACCESS record with in-frame sequences only. Its versions omit some clonotypes, under half of them owing to an unresolved V gene in the studies checked, with the rest unexplained. In all, the sample holds 110,000 to 150,000 clones, and nearly 95% of those were seen once. 1.5% of the sample comes from the top ten. The CDR3 numbers 17 residues from cysteine through phenylalanine. Only CDR3 DNA is held: 51 bases, read in frame from base 1. The germline V gene encodes CDR1 SGHNT and CDR2 YYREEE (reference sequence). At the junction V is shortened by 4 bases and J by 4 bases; bases outside the gene matches: 15.

The sequence was collected from a human donor with melanoma. The V and J genes are TRBV5-4 and TRBJ2-3, with 7 bases aligning to TRBD1. The sequence in DNA is TGTGCCAGCAGCCGAATCTGGACAGGTAGAGAAGCAGATACGCAGTATTTT. Its translation is CASSRIWTGREADTQYF.